This TCR beta chain is drawn from a study of blood T cell repertoires in COVID-19. Study context: COVID-19 samples, acute and convalescent, were from the United States, Italy and Spain. PBMCs, B-cell-depleted T cells, or T cells provided the cDNA or gDNA that made up the material.

Measured with immunoSEQ multiplex PCR; TCRdb has only the in-frame clones, and not every one. Of roughly 330,000 clones listed, 86% are singletons. The TCR originated in a woman aged 50 to 60 with acute or convalescent COVID-19. The specimen was peripheral blood.

CDR3 DNA: TGTGCCAGCAGTTTGGGGACAATGAACACTGAAGCTTTCTTT. Its translation is CASSLGTMNTEAFF. The V and J genes are TRBV28 and TRBJ1-1; weak D call: TRBD1 (6 bases). The V and J ends lost 3 bases and 0 bases respectively, with 8 bases between them. Germline CDR1 MDHEN, CDR2 SYDVKM. The CDR3 spans 14 residues.